The clone carrying this T cell receptor beta chain was seen a handful of times. TCRdb re-derived calls from the reads in MiXCR, one entry per CDR3 protein. Of around 280,000 distinct CDR3 sequences in the sample, around 13% are singletons; the top ten hold 7.5% to 10%. The record originates from a study of T cell repertoires in cytomegalovirus infection. The CDR3 consists of 14 residues. The V gene's germline CDR1 is DFQATT and CDR2 SNEGSKA (reference sequence). Trimming at V came to 0 bases and at J to 1 base, leaving 3 bases not matched to a gene. J is TRBJ2-7 and V is TRBV20-1, with TRBD1 matching 7 bases. This sequence was found in a human donor in good health (CMV status not recorded). Some clones in this sample may be carry-over from other donors' samples. The sample taken for sequencing was PBMCs. The CDR3 DNA reads TGCAGTGCTAGAGATGTGGGACAGTCCTACGAGCAGTACTTC. Translation gives CSARDVGQSYEQYF.